This entry describes one TCR beta chain. The record originates from a study of blood T cell repertoires in COVID-19. Study at large: T cells, B-cell-depleted T cells, or PBMCs supplied cDNA or gDNA.

This CDR3 is built from 14 residues. CDR1 and CDR2 (germline): SGDLS, YYNGEE. Trimming took off 4 bases at V and 0 bases at J, with 8 bases between the two ends. In the authors' methods: Amplification of reference gene primers provided the estimated nucleated cell counts. The protocol was immunoSEQ multiplex PCR, while the TCRdb copy is restricted to in-frame clones and leaves out a portion. For V, J and clone size, that table is used; D and trimming come from the DNA. The sample gives under 100,000 clones, around 90% of which show up once; about 3.2% is in the top ten. The chain couples TRBV9 to TRBJ1-3; no clear D. The sequenced sample consisted of peripheral blood. The clonotype was recovered from a woman aged 70-85 years with acute or convalescent COVID-19. CDR3 in amino acids: CASSPVSSGNTIYF. The CDR3 DNA reads as TGTGCCAGCAGCCCCGTGAGCTCTGGAAACACCATATATTTT.